This T cell receptor beta chain was captured by sequencing in a study of graft-versus-host responses after intestinal transplantation. Roughly 200,000 CFSE-labeled responder cells were plated with roughly 200,000 irradiated, violet-dye-labeled stimulator cells. Dividing CFSE-low CD3+CD4+ and CD3+CD8+ responders were isolated by sorting after the reaction. The method was immunoSEQ multiplex PCR; TCRdb's version includes in-frame clones alone and lacks a portion of them. The data show tens of thousands of clones, with about 45% seen just once and over 1.1% held by the top ten. Sequencing was performed on alloreactive CD8+ T cells from a mixed lymphocyte reaction culture, taken before transplantation. Subset of the sample: CFSE-low proliferating T cells sorted from roughly six-day pre-transplant mixed lymphocyte reaction (GvH or HvG direction). This TCR was sampled from a human patient who was an organ donor for intestinal transplantation.

CDR3 nucleotide sequence: TGTGCCAGCAGCTTAGAATTCGCGGGCTACGAGCAGTACTTC. As protein: CASSLEFAGYEQYF. The rearrangement uses TRBV11-3 and TRBJ2-7; D possibly corresponds to TRBD2 (5 bases). The germline V gene has CDR1 SGHNT and CDR2 YENEEA. The length of the CDR3 is 14 residues. V lost 0 bases and J 3 bases, leaving 9 bases between the germline ends.